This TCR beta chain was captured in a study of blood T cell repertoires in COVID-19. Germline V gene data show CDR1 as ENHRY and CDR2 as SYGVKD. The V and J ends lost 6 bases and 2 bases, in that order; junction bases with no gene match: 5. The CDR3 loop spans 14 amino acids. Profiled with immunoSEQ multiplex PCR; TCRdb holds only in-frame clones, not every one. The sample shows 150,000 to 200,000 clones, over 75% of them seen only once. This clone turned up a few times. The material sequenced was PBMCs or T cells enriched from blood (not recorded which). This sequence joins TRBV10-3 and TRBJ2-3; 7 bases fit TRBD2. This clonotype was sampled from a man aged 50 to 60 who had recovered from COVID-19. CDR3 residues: CAISTLAVTDTQYF. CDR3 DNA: TGTGCCATCAGCACCCTAGCGGTCACAGATACGCAGTATTTT.